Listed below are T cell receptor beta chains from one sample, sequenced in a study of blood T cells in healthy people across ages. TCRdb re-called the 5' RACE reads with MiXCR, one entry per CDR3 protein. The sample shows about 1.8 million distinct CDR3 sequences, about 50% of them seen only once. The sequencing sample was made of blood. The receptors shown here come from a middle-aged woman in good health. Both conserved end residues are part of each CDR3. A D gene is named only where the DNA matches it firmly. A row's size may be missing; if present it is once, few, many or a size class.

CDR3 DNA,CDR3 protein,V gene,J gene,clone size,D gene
TGTGCCAGCAGCTTATTAGCGGGGGGGCTCTCGGGCACAGATACGCAGTATTTT,CASSLLAGGLSGTDTQYF,TRBV7-6,TRBJ2-3,NA,TRBD2
TGCGCCAGCAACCATCTTAGCGGGGGGGAATACAATGAGCAGTACTTC,CASNHLSGGEYNEQYF,TRBV4-1,TRBJ2-5,NA,TRBD2
TGTGCCAGCAGTTACCCCGGTTTGAGCACTGAAGCTTTCTTT,CASSYPGLSTEAFF,TRBV6-5,TRBJ1-1,NA,NA
TGTGCCAGCAGTTTCCGTGGGGGGCCCTCTAGGCCCCAGCATTTT,CASSFRGGPSRPQHF,TRBV28,TRBJ1-5,NA,NA
TGTGCCAGCAGTTTCTACTATAATTCACCCCTCCACTTT,CASSFYYNSPLHF,TRBV27,TRBJ1-6,NA,NA
TGTGCCAGCAGTTTAGCGACAGGGTTGAGTGGCTACACCTTC,CASSLATGLSGYTF,TRBV12-3/TRBV12-4,TRBJ1-2,NA,TRBD1
TGCAGTGCTCGCCCCGGCATAGCGGGGCCTCGCGGTACGCAGTATTTT,CSARPGIAGPRGTQYF,TRBV20-1,TRBJ2-3,NA,TRBD2
TGTGCCAGCAGCCCCCGGACTAGCGGTTTAACAGATACGCAGTATTTT,CASSPRTSGLTDTQYF,TRBV9,TRBJ2-3,few,TRBD2
TGTGCCAGCAGTTACACGACAGCGAACACTGAAGCTTTCTTT,CASSYTTANTEAFF,TRBV6-5,TRBJ1-1,few,NA
TGTGCCACCAGCAGAGTGAACAGGGGCGTCGAGCAGTACTTC,CATSRVNRGVEQYF,TRBV15,TRBJ2-7,few,TRBD1
TGTGCCAGCAGCTTAGGGGCACAGGTTTCTAGCACAGATGCGCAGTATTTT,CASSLGAQVSSTDAQYF,TRBV13,TRBJ2-3,NA,NA
TGTGCCAGCAGTGCCGACAGGGTGTCTACCTACGAGCAGTACTTC,CASSADRVSTYEQYF,TRBV7-8,TRBJ2-7,NA,TRBD1
TGTGCCAGCACCCCCCTCGGGGGGCGACGGAACGCAGATACGCAGTATTTT,CASTPLGGRRNADTQYF,TRBV6-1,TRBJ2-3,few,NA
TGTGTCAGCAGGAACAGGGGGCAGGGCAATCAGCCCCAGCATTTT,CVSRNRGQGNQPQHF,TRBV2,TRBJ1-5,NA,TRBD1
TGTGCCAGCAGCCAATTTTTCGGGGATCGTGAAAAACTGTTTTTT,CASSQFFGDREKLFF,TRBV3-1,TRBJ1-4,NA,NA
TGTGCCAGCAGCGATGAACTACAGACTGGCACAGATACGCAGTATTTT,CASSDELQTGTDTQYF,TRBV7-2,TRBJ2-3,few,NA
TGTGCCAGCAGCCAAGATCGGCCCAGGGCAAACGAGCAGTACTTC,CASSQDRPRANEQYF,TRBV14,TRBJ2-7,few,NA
TGTGCCAGCAGTGAGGAGGGGCGAGGAAAACTGTTTTTT,CASSEEGRGKLFF,TRBV6-1,TRBJ1-4,NA,NA
TGCAGTGCTCCCGGGCAGGGTCTATACGGCGACTATGGCTACACCTTC,CSAPGQGLYGDYGYTF,TRBV20-1,TRBJ1-2,NA,NA
TGTGCCAGCAGTCCCGGACCCCGGGACAGCAGTTACGAGCAGTACTTC,CASSPGPRDSSYEQYF,TRBV6-5,TRBJ2-7,NA,TRBD1
TGCGCCAGCAGCCAAGAAGGGGCAAGGGTTGGTCAGCCCCAGCATTTT,CASSQEGARVGQPQHF,TRBV4-1,TRBJ1-5,once,NA
TGCGCCAGCAGCTTGTTTCGGTCCGGATCAGGCTCCTACAATGAGCAGTTCTTC,CASSLFRSGSGSYNEQFF,TRBV5-1,TRBJ2-1,NA,NA
TGCGCCAGCAGCCGAAGTGCTGGCGCATTTCAGGATGAGCAGTTCTTC,CASSRSAGAFQDEQFF,TRBV4-1,TRBJ2-1,few,NA
TGCGCCAGCAGTCGCCTCCGACGTTCAGATACGCAGTATTTT,CASSRLRRSDTQYF,TRBV4-3,TRBJ2-3,NA,NA
TGTGCCAGCAGGCGACAGGGGACTAGCACAGATACGCAGTATTTT,CASRRQGTSTDTQYF,TRBV12-3/TRBV12-4,TRBJ2-3,NA,TRBD1
TGCGCCAGCAGCTCCGACCCTCGGGGGCTAGAGACCCAGTACTTC,CASSSDPRGLETQYF,TRBV5-1,TRBJ2-5,NA,NA
TGCGCCAGCAGCCCTACTAGCGGGGCAACCGGGGAGCTGTTTTTT,CASSPTSGATGELFF,TRBV5-1,TRBJ2-2,NA,TRBD2
TGTGCCAGCAGCCCCGACTATGATGGCTACACCTTC,CASSPDYDGYTF,TRBV7-2,TRBJ1-2,NA,NA
TGTGCCAGCAGCGTACAGGGCGGCACTGAAGCTTTCTTT,CASSVQGGTEAFF,TRBV7-2,TRBJ1-1,NA,NA
TGTGCCATCATGGAACAGGGGCCCTACAATGACCAGTTCTTC,CAIMEQGPYNDQFF,TRBV10-3,TRBJ2-1,NA,TRBD1
TGTGCCAGCAGCTCCGTTGGGGACAGGGCCGGTGGCTACACCTTC,CASSSVGDRAGGYTF,TRBV7-9,TRBJ1-2,NA,TRBD1
TGTGCCAGCCAGGGGGGGTACCAAGAGACCCAGTACTTC,CASQGGYQETQYF,TRBV7-2,TRBJ2-5,NA,NA
TGTGCCAGCAGGTCTCTCGGGGGCACTGGGGCCAACGTCCTGACTTTC,CASRSLGGTGANVLTF,TRBV7-3,TRBJ2-6,NA,NA
TGTGCCAGCAGGCCTGAGGGTCGGGGGTCACCCCTCCACTTT,CASRPEGRGSPLHF,TRBV7-9,TRBJ1-6,NA,NA
TGTGCCAGCAGCCAAGAAGGGCACTCCGAGCAGTACTTC,CASSQEGHSEQYF,TRBV4-2,TRBJ2-7,NA,NA
TGTGCCACCAGCGGTTACGATTACAATGAGCAGTTCTTC,CATSGYDYNEQFF,TRBV24-1,TRBJ2-1,NA,NA
TGTGCCAGCAGCTTAGTCCCGGCGGGGGGGCCCGCCAATGAGCAGTTCTTC,CASSLVPAGGPANEQFF,TRBV7-8,TRBJ2-1,few,TRBD2
TGCGCCAGCAGCTTAGAGGCCGGGACAGGGTCCGGCTACACCTTC,CASSLEAGTGSGYTF,TRBV5-1,TRBJ1-2,few,TRBD1
TGTGCCAGCAGCCCCGCGACAAGGAGGGAGACCCAGTACTTC,CASSPATRRETQYF,TRBV7-6,TRBJ2-5,few,NA
TGTGCCAGCAGCGGAGAGGGGGCAGCCGTTGAGACCCAGTACTTC,CASSGEGAAVETQYF,TRBV7-2,TRBJ2-5,NA,TRBD1
TGCGCCAGCAGCCAAGAAGCCCCCGGGGGGCCAAGCTATGGCTACACCTTC,CASSQEAPGGPSYGYTF,TRBV4-3,TRBJ1-2,NA,NA
TGTGCCAGCAGTCCCCCGGGACTAGCGTTTGAGGAGACCCAGTACTTC,CASSPPGLAFEETQYF,TRBV6-6,TRBJ2-5,few,TRBD2
TGTGCCAGCAGTTACCGGCAGACCTCGCCTTTTTATGGCTACACCTTC,CASSYRQTSPFYGYTF,TRBV6-5,TRBJ1-2,NA,NA
TGTGCCAGCAGCGCGGGGGAGAATGAGCAGTTCTTC,CASSAGENEQFF,TRBV9,TRBJ2-1,NA,NA
TGCAGTGCTAGAGATAACCTCCAACTAGGGCAGTTCTTC,CSARDNLQLGQFF,TRBV20-1,TRBJ2-1,NA,NA
TGTGCCAGCAGCGTAGAATCTTGGTACGGGGACACTGAAGCTTTCTTT,CASSVESWYGDTEAFF,TRBV9,TRBJ1-1,NA,NA
TGTGCCAGCAGTTTAAGGCTAGCGGGGGGTTCGGAAGAGACCCAGTACTTC,CASSLRLAGGSEETQYF,TRBV12-3/TRBV12-4,TRBJ2-5,NA,TRBD2
TGTGCCAGCAGTCTCCTAGCGGGGGAGCCCCCAGATACGCAGTATTTT,CASSLLAGEPPDTQYF,TRBV12-3/TRBV12-4,TRBJ2-3,NA,TRBD2
TGTGCCAGCAGTGGCTTGGACAGTCGGGACGAGCAGTACTTC,CASSGLDSRDEQYF,TRBV6-5,TRBJ2-7,few,NA
TGTGCCATCAGGGAGGAGAAAGATACGCAGTATTTT,CAIREEKDTQYF,TRBV10-3,TRBJ2-3,NA,NA
TGTGCCAGCAGTTTAGTCGCGGGGGGGAGTGAGCAGTTCTTC,CASSLVAGGSEQFF,TRBV27,TRBJ2-1,NA,TRBD2
TGTGCCAGCCCACCTTCGGACAGGGAGTATGGCTACACCTTC,CASPPSDREYGYTF,TRBV18,TRBJ1-2,NA,TRBD1